These 18 T cell receptor beta chains were sequenced from one sample in a study of monozygotic twins with inflammatory bowel disease. TCRdb reanalyzed the 5' RACE reads, giving one entry per CDR3 protein sequence and no DNA. This sample's table reports about 450,000 distinct CDR3 sequences. Sequencing was carried out using blood. The receptors come from a human donor with ulcerative colitis or Crohn's disease, or a healthy co-twin of an affected twin (not recorded which).

The chain uses TRBV7-9 and TRBJ1-1. The CDR3 is made up of 14 amino acids. Germline V gene sequence: CDR1 SEHNR, CDR2 FQNEAQ (reference sequence). The CDR3 spells CASSRGLQNTEAFF. Supplemented by reference TRBV7-9 and TRBJ1-1, the full variable domain reads DTGVSQNPRHKITKRGQNVTFRCDPISEHNRLYWYRQTLGQGPEFLTYFQNEAQLEKSRLLSDRFSAERPKGSFSTLEIQRTEQGDSAMYLCASSRGLQNTEAFFGQGTRLTVV.

This chain links TRBV29-1 with TRBJ2-1. Germline V lookup: CDR1 SQVTM, CDR2 ANQGSEA. There are 14 residues in the CDR3. This chain's CDR3 is CSVEDPRARVEQFF.

The chain combines TRBV29-1 with TRBJ1-5; TCRdb returns TRBD1, unconfirmable since there is no DNA. Germline CDR1 SQVTM, CDR2 ANQGSEA. The CDR3 sequence is 14 residues long. The CDR3 reads CSVRGSNSNQPQHF.

V and J are TRBV18 and TRBJ2-2. The V gene's germline CDR1 is KGHSH and CDR2 LQKENI. The CDR3 sequence is 15 residues long. The CDR3 sequence: CASSPELGAAGELFF.

The chain employs TRBV7-2 and TRBJ2-5; the D gene TCRdb calls, TRBD2, cannot be checked with no DNA. Germline V gene sequence: CDR1 SGHTA, CDR2 FQGNSA. CDR3 length: 16 residues. CDR3 loop: CASSSLSGTLKETQYF.

J is TRBJ2-1 and V is TRBV16; TCRdb names TRBD1, which stays unverified in the absence of DNA. Germline V gives CDR1 KGHSY, CDR2 FQNENV. This CDR3 is 13 amino acids long. The CDR3 here is CASSQLGGDEQFF.

The chain combines TRBV5-1 with TRBJ2-7; the TCRdb D gene call, TRBD1, has no DNA to confirm it. CDR1 is SGHRS, CDR2 YFSETQ, per germline. The CDR3 totals 16 residues. CDR3 loop: CASTPEVGSDSYEQYF.

The J gene is TRBJ1-2, the V gene TRBV5-4. The CDR3 totals 15 residues. Germline CDR1 SGHNT, CDR2 YYREEE (reference sequence). CDR3 amino acids: CASSLKDGWGYGYTF.

J is TRBJ2-1 and V is TRBV18. CDR3 length: 14 residues. Germline V gives CDR1 KGHSH, CDR2 LQKENI. CDR3 region: CASSLSITANEQFF.

The genes are TRBV24-1 and TRBJ2-5; TCRdb proposes TRBD1, but this gene call is untestable without DNA. The CDR3 sequence is 14 residues long. Germline CDR1 KGHDR, CDR2 SFDVKD. The CDR3 protein is CATSDPGQGDTQYF.

The gene calls are TRBV11-2 and TRBJ2-2; the TCRdb D gene call, TRBD2, has no DNA to confirm it. The germline V gene encodes CDR1 SGHAT and CDR2 FQNNGV. The CDR3 consists of 18 residues. The CDR3 here is CASSPRRSGGANTGELFF. Together with reference TRBV11-2 and TRBJ2-2, the CDR3 gives the full variable domain: EAGVAQSPRYKIIEKRQSVAFWCNPISGHATLYWYQQILGQGPKLLIQFQNNGVVDDSQLPKDRFSAERLKGVDSTLKIQPAKLEDSAVYLCASSPRRSGGANTGELFFGEGSRLTVL.

The V gene is TRBV12-3 or TRBV12-4, the J gene TRBJ2-3; without DNA, the TCRdb call of TRBD1 cannot be checked. This CDR3 is 11 amino acids long. CDR3 in amino acids: CASGRGGAQYF.

V and J are TRBV19 and TRBJ2-2; the TCRdb D gene call, TRBD1, has no DNA to confirm it. This CDR3 is 14 amino acids long. The V gene's germline CDR1 is LNHDA and CDR2 SQIVND (reference sequence). CDR3 in amino acids: CASRKQGFTGELFF.

The chain combines TRBV6-5 with TRBJ2-6; TCRdb picks TRBD2, but there is no DNA to check that call. The germline gives CDR1 MNHEY, CDR2 SVGAGI. The CDR3 covers 16 residues. The chain's CDR3 is CASSYSAGAGANVLTF.

The rearrangement links TRBV5-1 to TRBJ1-1. The CDR3 runs to 13 residues. CDR1 and CDR2 (germline): SGHRS, YFSETQ. The CDR3 spells CASSLLGYTEAFF.

This chain joins TRBV5-5 and TRBJ1-1. The germline V gene encodes CDR1 SGHKS and CDR2 YYEKEE (reference sequence). The CDR3 runs 13 residues. CDR3 protein: CASSLTGVAEAFF.

The rearrangement uses TRBV7-6 and TRBJ1-2. The CDR3 runs 13 residues. Germline V gene sequence: CDR1 SGHVS, CDR2 FNYEAQ. The CDR3: CASSFGEMNGYTF.

The CDR3 is CASKLGQANEQFF. The rearrangement uses TRBV7-2 and TRBJ2-1; TCRdb's D gene call, TRBD1, goes unchecked for lack of DNA. CDR3 length: 13 amino acids. Germline assignment: CDR1 SGHTA and CDR2 FQGNSA.